Sequencing of this T cell receptor (beta chain) was carried out in a study of CD8+CD57+ T cells in acquired aplastic anemia. Study-level information: Sorted CD4+ and CD8+ cell DNA averaged approximately 3.2 ug.

It was genomic DNA that served as the template for profiling TCR beta VDJ and CDR3. MiXCR, run by TCRdb on the reads, gives a single entry per CDR3 protein. The sample shows roughly 180,000 distinct CDR3 sequences, 40% to 55% of them seen only once. CDR1 is LNHNV, CDR2 YYDKDF, per germline (reference sequence). Trimming cost V 0 bases and J 5 bases, with 13 bases left between them. There are 15 residues in the CDR3. This receptor was taken from a human donor in good health. The sample was sorted CD4+, CD8+, or CD8+CD57+ T cells (not recorded which) from PBMCs. The chain joins TRBV15 to TRBJ2-5; the D gene is possibly TRBD2 (6 bases). CDR3 nucleotides: TGTGCCACCAGCAGAGAGAAAAGAGGGACTGAGACCCAGTACTTC. This gives the protein CATSREKRGTETQYF.